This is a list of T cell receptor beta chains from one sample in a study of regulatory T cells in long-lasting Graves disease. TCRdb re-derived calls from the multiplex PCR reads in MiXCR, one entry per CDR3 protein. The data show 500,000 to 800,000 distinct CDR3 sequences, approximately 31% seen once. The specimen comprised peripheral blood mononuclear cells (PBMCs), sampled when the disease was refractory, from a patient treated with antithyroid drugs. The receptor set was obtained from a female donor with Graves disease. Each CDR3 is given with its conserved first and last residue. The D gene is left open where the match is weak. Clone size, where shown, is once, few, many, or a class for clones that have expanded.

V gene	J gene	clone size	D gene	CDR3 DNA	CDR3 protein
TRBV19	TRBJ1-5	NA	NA	TGTGCCAGTAGTATCCTAAATCAGCCCCAGCATTTT	CASSILNQPQHF
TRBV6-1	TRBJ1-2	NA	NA	TGTGCCAGCAGTACAAAGAACAGGGAAGGGCGCGTTGACTATGGCTACACCTTC	CASSTKNREGRVDYGYTF
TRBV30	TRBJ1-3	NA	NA	TGTGCCTGGAGTGAAGGGTTTGGGCACACCATATATTTT	CAWSEGFGHTIYF
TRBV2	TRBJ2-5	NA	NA	TGTGCCAGCACCCCGACAGTCTGGGGAGAGACCCAGTACTTC	CASTPTVWGETQYF
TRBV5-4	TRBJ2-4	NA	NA	TGTGCCAGCAGCACGTATTTGGGGGTCTTTTTAGCCAAAAACATTCAGTACTTC	CASSTYLGVFLAKNIQYF
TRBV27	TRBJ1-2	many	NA	TGTGCCAGCAGTTTCACAGGGACGGGGGGCTACACCTTC	CASSFTGTGGYTF
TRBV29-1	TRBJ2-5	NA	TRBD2	TGCAGCGCTCCTCCGGCGGGGGGCATCTCGGGGGCGACCCAGTACTTC	CSAPPAGGISGATQYF
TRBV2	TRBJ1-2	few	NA	TGTGCCAGCGGAGGCGGCTACACCTTC	CASGGGYTF
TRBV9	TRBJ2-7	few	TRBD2	TGTGCCAGCAGCGTAGTAGCGGGAGAAGGTGAGCAGTACTTC	CASSVVAGEGEQYF
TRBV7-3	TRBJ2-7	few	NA	TGTGCCAGCAGGTTGAGCTCCGAGCAGTACTTC	CASRLSSEQYF
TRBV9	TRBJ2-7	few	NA	TGTGCCAGCAGCGAACCTAGCTCCGAGCAGTACTTC	CASSEPSSEQYF
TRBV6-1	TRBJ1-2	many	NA	TGTGCCAGCAGTGGGGCCGGGGGGTATGGCTACACCTTC	CASSGAGGYGYTF